This T cell receptor (beta chain) originates from a study of graft-versus-host responses after intestinal transplantation. This CDR3 spans 14 amino acids. CDR1 and CDR2 from the germline V gene are MNHNY and SVGAGI (reference sequence). Trimming removed 5 bases from V and 4 bases from J, with 14 bases in between. Only in-frame clones appear in the TCRdb table, and some are missing; sequencing was by immunoSEQ multiplex PCR. The data hold about 9,500 clones, with around nine tenths observed a single time. The sequence was collected from a human patient who received an intestinal transplant, so some T cells may come from the graft donor. The rearrangement uses TRBV6-6 and TRBJ1-2, with D possibly matching TRBD1 (5 bases). Material: PBMCs, obtained approximately 240 days after intestinal transplant. CDR3 region: CASSRDSTGYGYTF. The CDR3 coding sequence is TGTGCCAGCAGTCGGGACTCGACGGGCTATGGCTACACCTTC.